The 20 T cell receptor beta chains listed next were all sequenced from one sample in a study of T cells in Graves' hyperthyroidism and ophthalmopathy. Template material for amplifying TCR beta CDR3 regions consisted of RNA transcripts. The HTBI set primed first-round TCR CDR3 RT-PCR. MiXCR was run by TCRdb on the multiplex PCR reads, yielding one entry per CDR3 protein. The sample consists of about 290,000 distinct CDR3 sequences, 17% of them appearing once. The sequencing sample was made of blood. Receptor source: an older woman with Graves' ophthalmopathy.

The rearrangement joins TRBV3-1 to TRBJ1-2; TRBD1 matches at 8 bases. J was trimmed by 3 bases and V by 5 bases; bases with no gene match: 5. Germline values: CDR1 LGHDT, CDR2 YNNKEL (reference sequence). CDR3 size: 14 residues. The chain's CDR3 is CASSRSGGHYGYTF. In DNA, the CDR3 is TGTGCCAGCAGCAGGTCAGGGGGCCACTATGGCTACACCTTC. Filled out from reference TRBV3-1 and TRBJ1-2, the complete variable domain reads DTAVSQTPKYLVTQMGNDKSIKCEQNLGHDTMYWYKQDSKKFLKIMFSYNNKELIINETVPNRFSPKSPDKAHLNLHINSLELGDSAVYFCASSRSGGHYGYTFGSGTRLTVV.

There are many counts of this clonotype. The chain has TRBV28 and TRBJ2-1, with D uncertain. CDR1 is MDHEN, CDR2 SYDVKM, per germline. CDR3 length: 16 amino acids. V was clipped by 1 base and J by 0 bases, with 10 bases between them. CDR3 DNA sequence: TGTGCCAGCAGTTTATTATCCGCCGCCTCCTACAATGAGCAGTTCTTC. Residues: CASSLLSAASYNEQFF.

This clonotype occurred many times. The chain recombines TRBV20-1 with TRBJ2-3; D may be TRBD2 (6 bases). The CDR3 has 16 amino acids. The V end was cut by 3 bases, the J end by 2 bases, with 18 bases between. Germline CDR1 reads DFQATT; CDR2 reads SNEGSKA (reference sequence). The CDR3 DNA follows: TGCAGTGCTAGTTCGGATTCACGGGACTCCACAGATACGCAGTATTTT. It translates to CSASSDSRDSTDTQYF.

This clonotype has just a few counts. This chain uses TRBV19 with TRBJ2-3; TRBD1 agrees at 9 bases. Losses at the gene ends were 5 bases for V and 4 bases for J; bases not matched to a gene: 16. This CDR3 spans 18 amino acids. Germline V gives CDR1 LNHDA, CDR2 SQIVND (reference sequence). The CDR3, as DNA: TGTGCCAGTAGTTTACGACCAACAGGGGGCGCCGACTCAGATACGCAGTATTTT. It encodes CASSLRPTGGADSDTQYF.

This clonotype occurred many times. V is TRBV7-2 and J is TRBJ1-2; D gene unclear. The CDR3 is 14 residues long. Trimming pared 2 bases from V and 8 bases from J, leaving 15 bases between. The germline V gene has CDR1 SGHTA and CDR2 FQGNSA. The CDR3 bases are TGTGCCAGCAGCTTAATTAACGGGGTCGGAGGCTACACCTTC. This encodes CASSLINGVGGYTF.

The chain uses TRBV11-2 and TRBJ2-7; the D gene is possibly TRBD1 (5 bases). This CDR3 region has 14 residues. CDR1 is SGHAT and CDR2 is FQNNGV in the germline V gene. V gave up 1 base and J gave up 6 bases, with 13 bases separating them. The CDR3 bases are TGTGCCAGCAGCTTAGCATGGGCAGGGTGCGAGCAGTACTTC. It translates to CASSLAWAGCEQYF.

The rearrangement joins TRBV20-1 to TRBJ2-1; 10 bases map to TRBD1. V gave up 2 bases and J gave up 5 bases; unmatched junction bases: 9. Germline assignment: CDR1 DFQATT and CDR2 SNEGSKA (reference sequence). The length of the CDR3 is 16 residues. CDR3 residues: CSARRCGQGGNNEQFF. The CDR3 DNA reads TGCAGTGCTAGAAGGTGTGGACAGGGGGGTAACAATGAGCAGTTCTTC.

This clonotype appeared a few times. J is TRBJ2-2 and V is TRBV20-1; either TRBD1 or TRBD2 may fit D (5 bases each). CDR3 length equals 15 residues. Germline assignment: CDR1 DFQATT and CDR2 SNEGSKA (reference sequence). V gave up 3 bases and J gave up 2 bases, with 13 bases separating them. CDR3 DNA: TGCAGTGCTAGCCCGGGACCAGGCAACACCGGGGAGCTGTTTTTT. It yields the protein CSASPGPGNTGELFF.

This clonotype occurred many times. The rearrangement joins TRBV18 to TRBJ1-2, with D unclear. Germline CDR1 KGHSH, CDR2 LQKENI. This CDR3 is 13 amino acids long. The V and J ends lost 2 bases and 2 bases respectively, with 6 bases between them. The CDR3 reads CASSPEGNYGYTF. CDR3 DNA sequence: TGTGCCAGCTCACCAGAAGGGAACTATGGCTACACCTTC.

This clonotype has a count of ten or more. V is TRBV5-1 and J is TRBJ1-4; D gene unclear. The CDR3 length is 17 residues. With 0 bases removed from V and 0 bases from J, the gap between germline ends came to 12 bases. CDR1 SGHRS and CDR2 YFSETQ come from the germline V gene. The CDR3 loop reads CASSLDSSVATNEKLFF. The CDR3 nucleotides are TGCGCCAGCAGCTTGGATAGCTCTGTTGCAACTAATGAAAAACTGTTTTTT.

The chain employs TRBV24-1 and TRBJ2-5; possibly TRBD1 or TRBD2 for D (5 bases each). From germline, CDR1 is KGHDR and CDR2 SFDVKD. V was shortened by 2 bases and J by 9 bases, with 18 bases between the two germline ends. The length of the CDR3 is 15 residues. CDR3 protein: CATSDSGLLLGAQYF. The CDR3 DNA reads as TGTGCCACCAGTGATTCAGGACTGCTCCTGGGGGCCCAGTACTTC.

This clonotype occurred many times. V is TRBV6-5 and J is TRBJ1-2; TRBD1 agrees at 7 bases. V gave up 0 bases and J gave up 8 bases; unmatched junction bases: 6. Germline V CDR1 and CDR2: MNHEY, SVGAGI. The CDR3 covers 14 residues. The CDR3 DNA is TGTGCCAGCAGTTACTCGGACAGGTATAACGGCTACACCTTC. This gives the protein CASSYSDRYNGYTF.

A word on this clonotype: A much larger clone differs from this one at a single base, so this may be a read error. The chain combines TRBV27 with TRBJ2-5; the match to TRBD1 covers 8 bases. Germline-derived CDR1 and CDR2 are MNHEY and SMNVEV (reference sequence). Trimming took 7 bases from V and 4 from J; bases not matched to a gene: 8. The CDR3 is made up of 14 amino acids. The CDR3 reads CASNQGAVVETQYF. The CDR3 DNA is TGTGCCAGCAATCAGGGGGCGGTGGTAGAGACCCAGTACTTC.

CDR3 in DNA: TGCAGTGCCTGGACTGGCCAAAGCACAGATACGCAGTATTTT. Amino acids: CSAWTGQSTDTQYF. The V call is TRBV20-1, the J call TRBJ2-3; tentatively, D is TRBD2 (5 bases). Trimming pared 6 bases from V and 0 bases from J, leaving 13 bases between. Germline V gene sequence: CDR1 DFQATT, CDR2 SNEGSKA (reference sequence). The CDR3 is 14 residues long.

This clonotype was detected ten times or more. The chain uses TRBV28 and TRBJ2-6, with D possibly matching TRBD1 (5 bases). The V gene's germline CDR1 is MDHEN and CDR2 SYDVKM. The CDR3 totals 14 residues. The V end was cut by 4 bases, the J end by 2 bases, with 6 bases between. The CDR3 bases are TGTGCCAGCAGTTCCAGGGCTGGGGCCAACGTCCTGACTTTC. Its translation: CASSSRAGANVLTF.

This clonotype was picked up many times. The CDR3 here is CASTSRDGSYNEQFF. DNA of the CDR3: TGTGCCAGCACCTCTAGGGACGGCTCCTACAATGAGCAGTTCTTC. The chain links TRBV2 to TRBJ2-1; D possibly uses TRBD1 or TRBD2 (5 bases each). The V end was cut by 7 bases, the J end by 0 bases, with 13 bases between. The germline gives CDR1 SNHLY, CDR2 FYNNEI. The CDR3 contains 15 residues.

This clonotype was found many times. This sequence joins TRBV6-2 or TRBV6-3 and TRBJ2-1, with 7 bases lining up with TRBD1. Germline CDR1 MNHEY, CDR2 SVGEGT. With V trimmed by 6 bases and J by 5 bases, 13 bases remained unmatched. CDR3 size: 16 residues. The CDR3 sequence: CASRKQGPSRDNEQFF. CDR3 bases: TGTGCCAGCAGAAAACAGGGGCCCAGCAGAGACAATGAGCAGTTCTTC.

Many counts were recorded for this clonotype. The chain joins TRBV18 to TRBJ2-3, with D possibly called TRBD1 or TRBD2 (5 bases each). Trimming pared 4 bases from V and 2 bases from J, leaving 10 bases between. Germline V CDR1 and CDR2: KGHSH, LQKENI. The length of the CDR3 is 14 residues. The CDR3 sequence: CASSLGTITDTQYF. CDR3 nucleotide sequence: TGTGCCAGCTCACTCGGGACCATCACAGATACGCAGTATTTT.

This clonotype was detected many times. The gene calls are TRBV6-2 or TRBV6-3 and TRBJ1-1; 8 positions match TRBD1. Trimming took 5 bases from V and 4 from J; bases not matched to a gene: 9. Per germline, CDR1 MNHEY and CDR2 SVGEGT. This CDR3 has 15 residues. The CDR3, as DNA: TGTGCCAGCAGTCTCCGACAGGGGTGGAGCACTGAAGCTTTCTTT. It yields the protein CASSLRQGWSTEAFF.

V usage is TRBV19 and J usage is TRBJ1-1; 7 bases map to TRBD1. With 6 bases clipped from V and 5 bases from J, the junction kept 9 bases outside the gene matches. CDR3 length equals 14 residues. Germline V gene data show CDR1 as LNHDA and CDR2 as SQIVND (reference sequence). In DNA form, the CDR3 reads TGTGCCAGTAGCGCCCTCGACAGGGAAACTGAAGCTTTCTTT. Amino acids: CASSALDRETEAFF.